The entry that follows covers one T cell receptor beta chain sequence. The antigen is unknown. The V gene lost 6 bases and the J gene lost 2 bases, with 14 bases spanning the gap. The V gene's germline CDR1 is MNHEY and CDR2 SMNVEV (reference sequence). The CDR3 length is 14 residues. This record comes from a study of cytomegalovirus exposure and HLA in healthy donors. 13 Jbeta primers and 60 Vbeta primers were used for the PCR. Here immunoSEQ multiplex PCR was the method, and the copy in TCRdb shows in-frame clones only, minus some. Of fewer than 200,000 clones listed, about 88% are singletons. Study observations and caveats: The study designated fewer than 200 TCR beta chains cytomegalovirus-associated. For TCR beta chains, V- and J-gene trimming was later linked to a missense DCLRE1C variant. Reports described diagnosis of cytomegalovirus status by the classifier as highly specific and sensitive. Earlier analysis looked at TCR beta V segments, and most were productive about 87% or about 30% of the time.

V gene TRBV27 combines with J gene TRBJ2-7; a weak D match, TRBD2 (6 bases). The clonotype comes from a girl under three years old in good health and CMV-seronegative. Specimen: PBMCs. The CDR3 region has the DNA TGTGCCAGCAGAGGCGGGACTCTGACCTACGAGCAGTACTTC. This codes for CASRGGTLTYEQYF.